The table lists the clone carrying this T cell receptor beta chain with a few counts. Its antigen is not identified. Treatment in this sample: oral pan-JAK inhibitor, 5-10 mg twice daily. CDR3 length: 12 residues. The V gene lost 6 bases and the J gene lost 4 bases, with 9 bases spanning the gap. CDR1 and CDR2 from the germline V gene are MNHEY and SMNVEV (reference sequence). The entry originates in a study of CD8+ T cells in alopecia areata. cDNA serving as the sequencing template came from extracted, reverse transcribed RNA. Assay used: immunoSEQ multiplex PCR; TCRdb lists only in-frame clones, some missing. The sample includes approximately 200,000 clones, roughly three fifths of them seen just once. Study-level results: Normal scalp showed lower clonality than lesional scalp, especially alopecia totalis/universalis.

The rearrangement joins TRBV27 to TRBJ1-2; no clear D. This material consisted of CD4+ T cells sorted from blood, taken at week 4, from a patient treated with tofacitinib. This receptor was identified in a human donor with alopecia areata. Written as DNA, the CDR3 is TGTGCCAGCAGGGGGATGAGCTATGGCTACACCTTC. It specifies CASRGMSYGYTF.